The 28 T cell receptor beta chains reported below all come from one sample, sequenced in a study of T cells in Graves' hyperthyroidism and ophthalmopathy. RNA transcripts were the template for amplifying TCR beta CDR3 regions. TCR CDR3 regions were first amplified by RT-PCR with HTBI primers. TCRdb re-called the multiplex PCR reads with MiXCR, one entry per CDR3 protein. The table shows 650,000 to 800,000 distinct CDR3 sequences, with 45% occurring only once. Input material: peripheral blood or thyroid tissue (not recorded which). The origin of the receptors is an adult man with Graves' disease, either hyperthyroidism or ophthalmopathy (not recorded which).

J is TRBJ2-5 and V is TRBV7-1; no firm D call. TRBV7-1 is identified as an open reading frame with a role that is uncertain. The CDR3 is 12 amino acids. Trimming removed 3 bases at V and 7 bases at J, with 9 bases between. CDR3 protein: CASSSQVRTQYF. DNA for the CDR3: TGTGCCAGCAGCTCTCAGGTGCGGACCCAGTACTTC.

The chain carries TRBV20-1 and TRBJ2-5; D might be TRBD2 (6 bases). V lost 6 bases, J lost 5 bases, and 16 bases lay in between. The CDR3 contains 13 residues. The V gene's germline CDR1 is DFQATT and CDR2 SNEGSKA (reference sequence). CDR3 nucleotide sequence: TGCAGTGCGGGGGGACCGGGGTTGGAGACCCAGTACTTC. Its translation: CSAGGPGLETQYF.

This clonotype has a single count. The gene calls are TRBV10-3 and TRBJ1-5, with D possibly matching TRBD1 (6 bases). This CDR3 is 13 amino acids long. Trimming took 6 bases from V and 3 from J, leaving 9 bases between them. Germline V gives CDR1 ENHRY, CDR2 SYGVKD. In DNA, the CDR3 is TGTGCCATCAGGATGGGACACAATCAGCCCCAGCATTTT. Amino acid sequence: CAIRMGHNQPQHF.

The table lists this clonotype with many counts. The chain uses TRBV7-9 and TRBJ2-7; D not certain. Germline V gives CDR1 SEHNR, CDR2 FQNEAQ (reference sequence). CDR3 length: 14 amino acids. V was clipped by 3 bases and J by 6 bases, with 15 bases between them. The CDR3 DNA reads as TGTGCCAGCAGCTTGGGCAGGAATGTTGGCGAGCAGTACTTC. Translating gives CASSLGRNVGEQYF.

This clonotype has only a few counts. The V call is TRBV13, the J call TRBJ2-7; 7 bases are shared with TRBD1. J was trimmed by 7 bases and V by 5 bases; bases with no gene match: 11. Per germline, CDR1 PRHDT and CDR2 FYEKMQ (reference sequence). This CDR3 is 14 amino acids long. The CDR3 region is CASSTGTVGFEQYF. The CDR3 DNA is TGTGCCAGCAGCACAGGGACAGTGGGCTTTGAGCAGTACTTC.

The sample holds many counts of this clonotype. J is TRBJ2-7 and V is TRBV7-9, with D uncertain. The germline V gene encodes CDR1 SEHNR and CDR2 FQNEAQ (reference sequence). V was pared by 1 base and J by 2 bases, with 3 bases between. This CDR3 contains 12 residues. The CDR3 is CASSLVAYEQYF. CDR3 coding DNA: TGTGCCAGCAGCTTAGTGGCCTACGAGCAGTACTTC.

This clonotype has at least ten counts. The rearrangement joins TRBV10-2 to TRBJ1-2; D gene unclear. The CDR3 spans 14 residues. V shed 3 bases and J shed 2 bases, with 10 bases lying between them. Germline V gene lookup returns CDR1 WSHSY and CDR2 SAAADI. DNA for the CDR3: TGCGCCAGCAGTGAACACGGATCAAACTATGGCTACACCTTC. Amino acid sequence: CASSEHGSNYGYTF.

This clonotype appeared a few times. The CDR3 sequence: CSASKGQGNQPQHF. CDR3 DNA: TGCAGTGCTAGCAAAGGACAGGGCAATCAGCCCCAGCATTTT. This chain connects TRBV20-1 to TRBJ1-5, with 7 bases identical to TRBD1. After removal of 3 bases from V and 2 bases from J, the junction contained 4 bases not matched to a gene. This CDR3 contains 14 residues. Looked up from germline, CDR1 is DFQATT and CDR2 is SNEGSKA (reference sequence).

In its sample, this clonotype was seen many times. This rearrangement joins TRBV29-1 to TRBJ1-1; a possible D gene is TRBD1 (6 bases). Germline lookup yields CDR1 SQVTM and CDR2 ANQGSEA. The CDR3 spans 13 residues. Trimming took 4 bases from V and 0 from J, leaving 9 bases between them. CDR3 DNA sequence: TGCAGCGTTGGGAGGGGGGTGAACACTGAAGCTTTCTTT. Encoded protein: CSVGRGVNTEAFF.

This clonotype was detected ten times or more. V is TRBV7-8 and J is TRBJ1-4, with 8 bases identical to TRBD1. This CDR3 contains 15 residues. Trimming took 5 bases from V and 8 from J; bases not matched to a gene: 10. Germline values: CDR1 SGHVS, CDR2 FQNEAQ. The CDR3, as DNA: TGTGCCAGCAGCCCGACGCGACAGGGGAGCGAAAAACTGTTTTTT. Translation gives CASSPTRQGSEKLFF.

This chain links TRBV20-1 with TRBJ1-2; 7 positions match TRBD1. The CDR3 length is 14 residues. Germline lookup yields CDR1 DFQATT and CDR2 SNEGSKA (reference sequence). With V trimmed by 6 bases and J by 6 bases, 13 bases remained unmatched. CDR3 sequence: CSAGVGAGGHGYTF. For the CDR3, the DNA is TGCAGTGCAGGGGTGGGAGCAGGGGGGCATGGCTACACCTTC.

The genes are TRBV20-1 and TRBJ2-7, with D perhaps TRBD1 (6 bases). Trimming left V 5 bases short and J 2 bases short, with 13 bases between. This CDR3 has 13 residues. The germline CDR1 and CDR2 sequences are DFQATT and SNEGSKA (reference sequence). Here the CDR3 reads CSADYRAAYEQYF. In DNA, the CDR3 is TGCAGTGCTGATTACAGGGCCGCCTACGAGCAGTACTTC.

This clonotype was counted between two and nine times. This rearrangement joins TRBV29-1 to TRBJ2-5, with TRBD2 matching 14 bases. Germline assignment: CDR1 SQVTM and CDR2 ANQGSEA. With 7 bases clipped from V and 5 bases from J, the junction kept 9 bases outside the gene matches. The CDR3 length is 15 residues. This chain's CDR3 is CSERTSGGSGETQYF. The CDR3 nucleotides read TGCAGCGAGAGGACTAGCGGGGGGTCGGGTGAGACCCAGTACTTC.

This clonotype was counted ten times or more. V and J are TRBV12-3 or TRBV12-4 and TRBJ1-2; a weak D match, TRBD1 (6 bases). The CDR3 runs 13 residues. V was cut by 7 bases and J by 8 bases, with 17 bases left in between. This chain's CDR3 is CASNKRGAGGYTF. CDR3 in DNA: TGTGCCAGCAACAAGAGGGGGGCGGGAGGCTACACCTTC.

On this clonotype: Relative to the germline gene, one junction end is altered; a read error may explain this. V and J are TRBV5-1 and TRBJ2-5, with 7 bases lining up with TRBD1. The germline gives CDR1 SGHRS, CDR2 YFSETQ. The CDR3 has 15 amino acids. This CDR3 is CASSLTGVGWETHYF. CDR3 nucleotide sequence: TGCGCCAGCAGCTTGACAGGGGTAGGCTGGGAGACCCACTACTTC.

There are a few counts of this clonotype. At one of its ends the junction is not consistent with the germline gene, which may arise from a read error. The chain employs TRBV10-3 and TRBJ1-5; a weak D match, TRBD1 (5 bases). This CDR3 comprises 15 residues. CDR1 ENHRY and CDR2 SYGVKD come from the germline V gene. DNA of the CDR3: TGTGCCAGCAGTTACTCGATCGGGGGGAGTCAGCCCCAGCATTTT. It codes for CASSYSIGGSQPQHF.

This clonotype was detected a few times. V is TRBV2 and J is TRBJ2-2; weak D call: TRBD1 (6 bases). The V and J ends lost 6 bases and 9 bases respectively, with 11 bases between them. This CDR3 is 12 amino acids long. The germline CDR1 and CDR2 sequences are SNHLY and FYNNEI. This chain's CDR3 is CASRGDNRELFF. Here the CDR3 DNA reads TGTGCCAGCAGGGGGGACAACCGGGAGCTGTTTTTT.

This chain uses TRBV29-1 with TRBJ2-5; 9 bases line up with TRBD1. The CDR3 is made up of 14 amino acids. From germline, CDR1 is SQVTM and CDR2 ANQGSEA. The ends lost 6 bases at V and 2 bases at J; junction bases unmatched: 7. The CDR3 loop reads CSVATGGVQETQYF. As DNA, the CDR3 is TGCAGCGTCGCAACAGGGGGCGTACAAGAGACCCAGTACTTC.

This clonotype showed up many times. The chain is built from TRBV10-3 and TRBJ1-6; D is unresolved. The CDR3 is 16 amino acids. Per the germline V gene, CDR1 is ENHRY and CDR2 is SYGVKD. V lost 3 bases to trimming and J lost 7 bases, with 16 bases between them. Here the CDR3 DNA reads TGTGCCATCAGTGACTCACCGGGTCAACACAATTCACCCCTCCACTTT. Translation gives CAISDSPGQHNSPLHF.

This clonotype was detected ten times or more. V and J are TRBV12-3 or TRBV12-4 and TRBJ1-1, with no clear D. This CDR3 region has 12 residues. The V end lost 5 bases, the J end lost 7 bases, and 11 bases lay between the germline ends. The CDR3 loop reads CASSLLRGEAFF. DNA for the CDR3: TGTGCCAGCAGTCTCCTGCGGGGTGAAGCTTTCTTT.

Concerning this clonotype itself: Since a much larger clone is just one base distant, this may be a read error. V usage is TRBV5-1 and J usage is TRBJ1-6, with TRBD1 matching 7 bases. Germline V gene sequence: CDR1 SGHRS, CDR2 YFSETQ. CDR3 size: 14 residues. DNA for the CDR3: TGCGCCAGCAGCTTGGGGGACAGCAGATCACCCCCCCACTTT. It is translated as CASSLGDSRSPPHF. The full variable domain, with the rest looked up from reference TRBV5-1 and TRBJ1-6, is KAGVTQTPRYLIKTRGQQVTLSCSPISGHRSVSWYQQTPGQGLQFLFEYFSETQRNKGNFPGRFSGRQFSNSRSEMNVSTLELGDSALYLCASSLGDSRSPPHFGNGTRLTVT.

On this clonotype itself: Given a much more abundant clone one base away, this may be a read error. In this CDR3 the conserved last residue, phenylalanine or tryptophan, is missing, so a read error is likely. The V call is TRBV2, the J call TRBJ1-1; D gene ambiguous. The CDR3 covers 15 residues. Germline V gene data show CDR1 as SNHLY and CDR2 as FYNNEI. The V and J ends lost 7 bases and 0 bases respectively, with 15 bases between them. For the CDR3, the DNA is TGTGCCAGCACGGTCGGACGGACCTTGAACACTGAAGCTTTCTTA. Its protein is CASTVGRTLNTEAFL.

This chain's CDR3 is CASTNAPGRGSGANVLTF. DNA for the CDR3: TGTGCCAGCACCAATGCACCGGGACGGGGCTCTGGGGCCAACGTCCTGACTTTC. This rearrangement joins TRBV7-6 to TRBJ2-6, with D tentatively TRBD1 or TRBD2 (5 bases each). Germline V gene lookup returns CDR1 SGHVS and CDR2 FNYEAQ. V gave up 7 bases and J gave up 0 bases, with 19 bases separating them. The CDR3 extends over 18 amino acids.

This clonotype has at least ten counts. The CDR3 sequence: CASGRSGSTQYF. In DNA form, the CDR3 reads TGTGCCAGCGGTCGGTCAGGGTCGACCCAGTACTTC. V is TRBV2 and J is TRBJ2-5; D might be TRBD1 (5 bases). The CDR3 extends over 12 amino acids. In germline, CDR1 is SNHLY, CDR2 FYNNEI. The V gene lost 8 bases and the J gene lost 7 bases, with 14 bases spanning the gap.

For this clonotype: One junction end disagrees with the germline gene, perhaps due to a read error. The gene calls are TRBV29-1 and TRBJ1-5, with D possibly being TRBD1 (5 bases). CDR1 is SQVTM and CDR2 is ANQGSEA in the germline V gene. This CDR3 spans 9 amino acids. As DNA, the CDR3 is TGCAGCGTTGTGAGGGACCGGGGATTT. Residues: CSVVRDRGF.

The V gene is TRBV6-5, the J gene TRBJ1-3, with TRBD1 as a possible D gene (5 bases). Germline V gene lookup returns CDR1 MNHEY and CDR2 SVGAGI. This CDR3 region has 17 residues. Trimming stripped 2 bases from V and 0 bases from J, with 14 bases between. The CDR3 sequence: CASSYRGRHNSGNTIYF. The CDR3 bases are TGTGCCAGCAGTTACAGGGGCAGGCACAACTCTGGAAACACCATATATTTT.

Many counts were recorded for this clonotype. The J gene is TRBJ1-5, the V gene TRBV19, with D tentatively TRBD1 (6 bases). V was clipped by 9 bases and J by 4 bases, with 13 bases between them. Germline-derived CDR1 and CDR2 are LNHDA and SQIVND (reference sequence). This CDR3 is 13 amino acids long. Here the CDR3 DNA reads TGTGCCAGCAGCCGGGGGCCGAATCAGCCCCAGCATTTT. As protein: CASSRGPNQPQHF.

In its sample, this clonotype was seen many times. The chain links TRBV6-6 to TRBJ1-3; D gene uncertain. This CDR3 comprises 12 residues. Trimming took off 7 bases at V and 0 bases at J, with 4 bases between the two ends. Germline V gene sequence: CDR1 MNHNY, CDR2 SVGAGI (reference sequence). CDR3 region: CASISSGNTIYF. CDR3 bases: TGTGCCAGCATAAGCTCTGGAAACACCATATATTTT.